The 17 T cell receptor beta chains below all came from one sample that was sequenced in a study of T cells in Graves' hyperthyroidism and ophthalmopathy. Amplified TCR beta CDR3 regions derived from RNA transcripts. Using the HTBI primer set, a first-round RT-PCR was run on the TCR CDR3. In TCRdb, the multiplex PCR reads were re-called with MiXCR into one record per CDR3 protein. The sample carries 700,000 or so distinct CDR3 sequences, 16% recorded once. Material for sequencing was blood. The receptors here all came from a young man with Graves' hyperthyroidism.

The chain uses TRBV9 and TRBJ1-5; D possibly corresponds to TRBD1 (6 bases). Germline V CDR1 and CDR2: SGDLS, YYNGEE. Trimming cost V 0 bases and J 6 bases, with 7 bases left between them. The length of the CDR3 is 13 residues. The CDR3 region is CASSVAGVQPQHF. CDR3 sequence (DNA): TGTGCCAGCAGCGTAGCAGGGGTTCAGCCCCAGCATTTT.

The chain is built from TRBV6-2 or TRBV6-3 and TRBJ2-3, with D unclear. This CDR3 has 12 residues. V lost 10 bases and J lost 6, with 14 bases in between. Per germline, CDR1 MNHEY and CDR2 SVGEGT. CDR3 region: CATTLPPDTQYF. CDR3 nucleotide sequence: TGTGCCACCACCCTCCCTCCGGATACGCAGTATTTT.

The chain carries TRBV14 and TRBJ1-4; no definite D call. The CDR3 consists of 13 residues. V lost 6 bases and J 8 bases, leaving 13 bases between the germline ends. Germline assignment: CDR1 SGHDN and CDR2 FVKESK. For the CDR3, the DNA is TGTGCCAGCAGGAGGGTTGTCACGGAAAAACTGTTTTTT. It specifies CASRRVVTEKLFF.

In this sample, this clonotype turned up a few times. The chain recombines TRBV29-1 with TRBJ2-2, with 10 positions matching TRBD1. This CDR3 contains 16 residues. The trim removed 4 bases at V and 4 bases at J, leaving 9 bases unmatched. Looked up from germline, CDR1 is SQVTM and CDR2 is ANQGSEA. The CDR3 sequence: CSVVGGQGEGTGELFF. The CDR3 coding sequence is TGCAGCGTTGTAGGAGGACAGGGGGAAGGCACCGGGGAGCTGTTTTTT.

The chain couples TRBV3-2 to TRBJ1-1. TRBV3-2 corresponds to a pseudogene. The CDR3 sequence is 14 residues long. In DNA, the CDR3 is TGTGCCAGCAGCCAAGGGTGTAAGAACACTGAAGCTTTCTTT. Translation gives CASSQGCKNTEAFF.

The rearrangement joins TRBV7-9 to TRBJ1-1; 7 bases align to TRBD1. Per the germline V gene, CDR1 is SEHNR and CDR2 is FQNEAQ (reference sequence). This CDR3 contains 16 residues. The ends lost 5 bases at V and 7 bases at J; junction bases unmatched: 16. CDR3: CASSPFPGTAAYEAFF. The CDR3 DNA follows: TGTGCCAGCAGCCCCTTCCCCGGGACAGCGGCCTATGAAGCTTTCTTT.

This chain connects TRBV7-9 to TRBJ2-7; no clear D. The CDR3 consists of 12 residues. CDR1 is SEHNR, CDR2 FQNEAQ, per germline (reference sequence). V dropped 4 bases and J dropped 7 bases, with 11 bases sitting between them. Here the CDR3 reads CASSWEEAEQYF. CDR3 coding DNA: TGTGCCAGCAGCTGGGAAGAAGCTGAGCAGTACTTC.

This clonotype came up many times. This chain links TRBV27 with TRBJ2-5; D is possibly TRBD2 (6 bases). The CDR3 length is 14 residues. Looked up from germline, CDR1 is MNHEY and CDR2 is SMNVEV (reference sequence). Trimming cost V 3 bases and J 1 base, with 9 bases left between them. CDR3 residues: CASSFGEAQETQYF. The CDR3 DNA follows: TGTGCCAGCAGTTTCGGGGAGGCCCAAGAGACCCAGTACTTC.

The J gene is TRBJ1-4, the V gene TRBV28, with 12 bases lining up with TRBD1. The germline CDR1 and CDR2 sequences are MDHEN and SYDVKM. The CDR3 has 18 amino acids. Trimming cost V 1 base and J 2 bases; bases outside gene matches: 5. The DNA of the CDR3 is TGTGCCAGCAGTTTATTCGGGACAGGGGGCGATACTAATGAAAAACTGTTTTTT. Amino acids: CASSLFGTGGDTNEKLFF.

This clonotype showed up just a few times. This chain uses TRBV4-2 with TRBJ2-5, with D hard to call. Per germline, CDR1 LGHNA and CDR2 YNFKEQ. The CDR3 runs to 14 residues. Trimming took 1 base from V and 3 from J, leaving 9 bases between them. Here the CDR3 reads CASSQAGLEETQYF. CDR3 nucleotides: TGTGCCAGCAGCCAAGCTGGGCTCGAAGAGACCCAGTACTTC.

This clonotype was seen many times. The chain carries TRBV2 and TRBJ1-5; no clear D. With 3 bases removed from V and 7 bases from J, the gap between germline ends came to 10 bases. The germline V gene has CDR1 SNHLY and CDR2 FYNNEI. The length of the CDR3 is 13 residues. Here the CDR3 reads CASSDEGGQPQHF. The CDR3, as DNA: TGTGCCAGCAGTGATGAGGGCGGACAGCCCCAGCATTTT.

V and J are TRBV7-2 and TRBJ2-1; 8 positions match TRBD2. Per the germline V gene, CDR1 is SGHTA and CDR2 is FQGNSA. V gave up 5 bases and J gave up 1 base; unmatched junction bases: 4. CDR3 length: 15 residues. The CDR3 region has the DNA TGTGCCAGCAGCGAGGTAGCGGGATCCTACAATGAGCAGTTCTTC. Translating gives CASSEVAGSYNEQFF.

There are a few counts of this clonotype. The chain links TRBV2 to TRBJ1-4, with 10 positions matching TRBD1. The CDR3 is 17 amino acids. The V segment lost 6 bases and the J segment 8 bases; nucleotides outside the gene matches: 15. CDR1 is SNHLY, CDR2 FYNNEI, per germline. The CDR3 bases are TGTGCCAGCAGACCTCTGACAGGGGGCCCAATCCGGGAAAAACTGTTTTTT. Translation gives CASRPLTGGPIREKLFF.

At least ten counts were recorded for this clonotype. The rearrangement uses TRBV28 and TRBJ1-2, with a possible D match to TRBD1 (6 bases). Germline CDR1 MDHEN, CDR2 SYDVKM. This CDR3 comprises 16 residues. V lost 6 bases, J lost 4 bases, and 21 bases lay in between. CDR3 coding DNA: TGTGCCAGCAGGGGAACAGGGACTCAGGGGCTCTATGGCTACACCTTC. It yields the protein CASRGTGTQGLYGYTF.

The sample holds a few counts of this clonotype. The chain carries TRBV11-2 and TRBJ1-1; 12 bases are shared with TRBD1. Looked up from germline, CDR1 is SGHAT and CDR2 is FQNNGV. Unmatched junction bases numbered 14, after V lost 0 bases and J lost 6 bases. The CDR3 is 19 residues long. DNA of the CDR3: TGTGCCAGCAGCTTAGATTTAGGGGGACAGGGGGCGAAGGTCTCTGAAGCTTTCTTT. Amino acid sequence: CASSLDLGGQGAKVSEAFF.

In this sample, this clonotype turned up a few times. The chain carries TRBV24-1 and TRBJ2-3; D gene unclear. Germline CDR1 and CDR2: KGHDR and SFDVKD. This CDR3 is 17 amino acids long. Trimming took off 0 bases at V and 4 bases at J, with 16 bases between the two ends. CDR3 sequence reads: CATSDLPRYSRPDTQYF. The DNA of the CDR3 is TGTGCCACCAGTGATTTGCCCCGCTACAGCCGGCCAGATACGCAGTATTTT.

This clonotype showed up many times. The chain joins TRBV7-9 to TRBJ2-5; D uncertain. Trimming shortened V by 2 bases and J by 1 base, and 5 bases separated the two germline ends. Germline V gene sequence: CDR1 SEHNR, CDR2 FQNEAQ (reference sequence). This CDR3 contains 13 residues. CDR3 region: CASSLSSQETQYF. In nucleotides, the CDR3 is TGTGCCAGCAGCTTAAGCAGCCAAGAGACCCAGTACTTC.